These 16 T cell receptor beta chains were sequenced from one sample in a study of blood T cell repertoires in COVID-19. Clones were read by immunoSEQ multiplex PCR, and TCRdb kept only the in-frame ones, dropping some. This table has roughly 54,000 clones, over 80% appearing once. The sequenced material came from peripheral blood. The receptors here all came from a woman aged 55-69 years with active or convalescent COVID-19.

The chain uses TRBV24-1 and TRBJ2-1, with D hard to call. The CDR3 runs to 11 residues. Germline assignment: CDR1 KGHDR and CDR2 SFDVKD. The germline V and J ends were trimmed by 5 bases and 6 bases, with 4 bases remaining between them. CDR3 sequence: CATSALNEQFF. Written as DNA, the CDR3 is TGTGCCACCAGTGCTCTCAATGAGCAGTTCTTC.

The chain has TRBV4-1 and TRBJ1-1, with D perhaps TRBD1 (5 bases). Trimming shortened V by 0 bases and J by 5 bases, and 13 bases separated the two germline ends. CDR3 length equals 15 residues. From germline, CDR1 is MGHRA and CDR2 YSYEKL. CDR3 region: CASSQDLVAGTEAFF. Here the CDR3 DNA reads TGCGCCAGCAGCCAAGATCTTGTAGCAGGGACTGAAGCTTTCTTT.

The chain uses TRBV7-6 and TRBJ2-5, with D unresolved. The CDR3 has 13 residues. Trimming shortened V by 1 base and J by 3 bases, and 6 bases separated the two germline ends. Germline V gene data show CDR1 as SGHVS and CDR2 as FNYEAQ. Here the CDR3 reads CASSLVQKETQYF. The CDR3 DNA is TGTGCCAGCAGCTTAGTCCAGAAAGAGACCCAGTACTTC.

This chain connects TRBV19 to TRBJ1-3; D unclear. The CDR3 is 15 amino acids. Trimming pared 2 bases from V and 0 bases from J, leaving 8 bases between. CDR1 LNHDA and CDR2 SQIVND come from the germline V gene (reference sequence). The CDR3 is CASSITSGSGNTIYF. CDR3 coding DNA: TGTGCCAGTAGTATAACATCAGGCTCTGGAAACACCATATATTTT.

J is TRBJ1-5 and V is TRBV7-9, with 7 bases matching TRBD1. The junction had 10 bases not matched to a gene; V was cut back by 5 bases and J by 6 bases. The CDR3 has 15 amino acids. Per germline, CDR1 SEHNR and CDR2 FQNEAQ (reference sequence). For the CDR3, the DNA is TGTGCCAGCAGCCCATCAGACAGGGTCGGTCAGCCCCAGCATTTT. Translation gives CASSPSDRVGQPQHF.

The V gene is TRBV20-1, the J gene TRBJ2-1; 9 bases match TRBD1. The CDR3 runs to 16 residues. The J segment lost 9 bases and the V segment lost 3 bases, leaving 15 bases of the junction unmatched. CDR1 is DFQATT, CDR2 SNEGSKA, per germline (reference sequence). CDR3 amino acids: CSASSGTGRGSSEQFF. The CDR3 DNA reads TGCAGTGCTAGTTCCGGGACAGGGAGAGGGAGTAGTGAGCAGTTCTTC.

J is TRBJ2-7 and V is TRBV10-3; 10 positions agree with TRBD2. Germline V gives CDR1 ENHRY, CDR2 SYGVKD. The J segment lost 7 bases and the V segment lost 3 bases, leaving 9 bases of the junction unmatched. This CDR3 region has 15 residues. CDR3 sequence reads: CAISDALAGVGEQYF. CDR3 bases: TGTGCCATCAGTGACGCTCTAGCGGGAGTGGGGGAGCAGTACTTC.

This chain links TRBV30 with TRBJ1-5; TRBD1 matches at 7 bases. The CDR3 contains 15 residues. Germline CDR1 reads GTSNPN; CDR2 reads SVGIG (reference sequence). J lost 1 base, V lost 7 bases, and 10 bases had no gene match. CDR3 DNA: TGTGCCTCCGGGGGGGAGGGGGCGAGCAATCAGCCCCAGCATTTT. This translates into CASGGEGASNQPQHF.

This clone is a singleton in its sample. Other DNA sequences from this sample encode an identical CDR3 as well. The rearrangement joins TRBV28 to TRBJ1-2; D uncertain. The germline gives CDR1 MDHEN, CDR2 SYDVKM. V lost 2 bases and J lost 2, with 6 bases in between. The CDR3 sequence is 13 residues long. The DNA of the CDR3 is TGTGCCAGCAGTTTAGCAGGCAACTATGGCTACACCTTC. Translation gives CASSLAGNYGYTF.

The chain employs TRBV28 and TRBJ2-4; 8 bases align to TRBD1. Trimming removed 8 bases from V and 1 base from J; junction bases left unmatched: 7. CDR3 size: 15 residues. CDR1 and CDR2 from the germline V gene are MDHEN and SYDVKM. The CDR3 reads CASGSGGLAKNIQYF. The CDR3 DNA reads TGTGCCAGCGGCTCAGGGGGCTTGGCCAAAAACATTCAGTACTTC. The full variable domain, completed using reference TRBV28 and TRBJ2-4, is DVKVTQSSRYLVKRTGEKVFLECVQDMDHENMFWYRQDPGLGLRLIYFSYDVKMKEKGDIPEGYSVSREKKERFSLILESASTNQTSMYLCASGSGGLAKNIQYFGAGTRLSVL.

The chain couples TRBV7-3 to TRBJ1-1; maybe TRBD1 (6 bases). V was clipped by 8 bases and J by 0 bases, with 10 bases between them. The CDR3 spans 13 residues. CDR1 is SGHTA, CDR2 FQGTGA, per germline. CDR3 nucleotide sequence: TGTGCCAGCGGACAGACCATGAACACTGAAGCTTTCTTT. This codes for CASGQTMNTEAFF. Full variable domain (remainder filled in from reference TRBV7-3 and TRBJ1-1): GAGVSQTPSNKVTEKGKYVELRCDPISGHTALYWYRQSLGQGPEFLIYFQGTGAADDSGLPNDRFFAVRPEGSVSTLKIQRTERGDSAVYLCASGQTMNTEAFFGQGTRLTVV.

The V and J genes are TRBV27 and TRBJ2-7; tentative D call: TRBD2 (5 bases). CDR3 length equals 14 residues. Trimming took off 0 bases at V and 4 bases at J, with 10 bases between the two ends. Germline CDR1 MNHEY, CDR2 SMNVEV (reference sequence). CDR3 nucleotide sequence: TGTGCCAGCAGTTTATCCGGGGTTATGTACGAGCAGTACTTC. Encoded protein: CASSLSGVMYEQYF.

The V call is TRBV28, the J call TRBJ1-1; 9 nucleotides agree with TRBD1. J was trimmed by 6 bases and V by 7 bases; bases with no gene match: 12. The germline V gene has CDR1 MDHEN and CDR2 SYDVKM. The CDR3 sequence is 15 residues long. The CDR3 region has the DNA TGTGCCAGCACCCCAACAGGGGGCGCTGTACCTGAAGCTTTCTTT. Translating gives CASTPTGGAVPEAFF.

The chain employs TRBV6-5 and TRBJ2-3; tentatively, D is TRBD1 (7 bases). The germline V and J ends were trimmed by 9 bases and 8 bases, with 15 bases remaining between them. This CDR3 region has 12 residues. Germline V lookup: CDR1 MNHEY, CDR2 SVGAGI. In DNA, the CDR3 is TGTGCCAGTACCGGGACAGCGGGTACGCAGTATTTT. This translates into CASTGTAGTQYF.

The chain carries TRBV27 and TRBJ2-6, with 9 bases fitting TRBD1. There are 17 residues in the CDR3. V lost 3 bases to trimming and J lost 1 base; unmatched junction nucleotides: 4. Germline lookup yields CDR1 MNHEY and CDR2 SMNVEV (reference sequence). Written as DNA, the CDR3 is TGTGCCAGCAGTTTGGACAGGGGAAAATCTGGGGCCAACGTCCTGACTTTC. Translated: CASSLDRGKSGANVLTF.

The rearrangement uses TRBV7-2 and TRBJ2-1; D might be TRBD2 (5 bases). This CDR3 contains 14 residues. The V end was cut by 5 bases, the J end by 4 bases, with 12 bases between. CDR1 SGHTA and CDR2 FQGNSA come from the germline V gene. The CDR3 DNA reads TGTGCCAGCAGCCAAAGAGCGGATTACAATGAGCAGTTCTTC. It encodes CASSQRADYNEQFF.